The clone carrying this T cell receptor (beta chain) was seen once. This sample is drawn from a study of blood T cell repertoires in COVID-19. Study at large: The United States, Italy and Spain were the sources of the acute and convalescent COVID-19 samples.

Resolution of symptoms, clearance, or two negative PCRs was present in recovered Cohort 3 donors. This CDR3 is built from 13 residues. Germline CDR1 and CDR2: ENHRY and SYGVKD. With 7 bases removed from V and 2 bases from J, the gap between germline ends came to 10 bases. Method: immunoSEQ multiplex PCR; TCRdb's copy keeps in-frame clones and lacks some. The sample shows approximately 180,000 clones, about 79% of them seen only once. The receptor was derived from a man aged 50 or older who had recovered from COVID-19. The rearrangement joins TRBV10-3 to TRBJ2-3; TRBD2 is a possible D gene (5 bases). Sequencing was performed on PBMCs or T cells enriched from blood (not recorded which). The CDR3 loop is CAIMGSLTDTQYF. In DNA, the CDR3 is TGTGCCATCATGGGGAGTCTCACAGATACGCAGTATTTT.